This TCR beta chain was observed in a study of blood T cell repertoires in COVID-19. Sequenced by immunoSEQ multiplex PCR; TCRdb stores in-frame clones only, minus some. The sample gives tens of thousands of clones, 91% of which show up once; under 2.5% is in the top ten. Germline-derived CDR1 and CDR2 are SGHVS and FQNEAQ. The CDR3 is 15 amino acids. Trimming left V 5 bases short and J 6 bases short, with 20 bases between. The chain uses TRBV7-8 and TRBJ2-7, with D possibly matching TRBD1 (6 bases). This receptor was taken from a woman in her forties or fifties in a cohort sampled during active COVID-19. Sequenced sample: peripheral blood. In DNA form, the CDR3 reads TGTGCCAGCAGCCTACAGGGACCCACAATGGGCGAGCAGTACTTC. Translated: CASSLQGPTMGEQYF.